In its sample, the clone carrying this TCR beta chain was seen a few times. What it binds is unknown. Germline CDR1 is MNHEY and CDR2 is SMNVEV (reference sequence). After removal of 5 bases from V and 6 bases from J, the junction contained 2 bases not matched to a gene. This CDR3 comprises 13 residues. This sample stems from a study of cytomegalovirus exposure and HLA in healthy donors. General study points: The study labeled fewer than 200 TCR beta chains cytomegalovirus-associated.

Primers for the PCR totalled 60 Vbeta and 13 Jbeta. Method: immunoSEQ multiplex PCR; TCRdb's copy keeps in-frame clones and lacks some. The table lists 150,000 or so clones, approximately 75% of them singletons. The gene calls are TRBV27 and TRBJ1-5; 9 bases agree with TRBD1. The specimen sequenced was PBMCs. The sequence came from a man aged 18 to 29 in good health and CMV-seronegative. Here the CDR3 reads CASSRDRAQPQHF. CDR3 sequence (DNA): TGTGCCAGCAGTCGGGACAGGGCTCAGCCCCAGCATTTT.